The entry that follows covers one T cell receptor beta chain sequence. The target of this receptor is not known. Base qualities are not recorded, but no much larger clone differs from it by a single base. CD8 naive samples were CD45RO-negative cells positively selected for CCR7, giving a CD45RA+CCR7+ population that excluded TemRA cells. Healthy HIV-negative adults with no recently reported acute infections or vaccinations were included as donors. Every donor was a Caucasian adult residing in Nashville, Tennessee, USA. Blood was obtained by leukapheresis, after which PBMCs were separated by Ficoll-Histopaque density gradient centrifugation and cryopreserved in liquid nitrogen vapor phase. Analytical flow cytometry was used to check the purity and quantity of each magnetically sorted T cell population. From each sorted fraction, genomic DNA was isolated and quantified by UV absorbance on a Nanodrop 2000c.

The data were obtained in a study of shared clonotypes between healthy human individuals (TCRdb year 2020). Looking at the study overall: Two women and a few men aged 18 to 49 years were included in the cohort. For each donor, CD4 naive and CD4 memory were each run on three plates, CD8 naive on two plates, and CD8 memory on one plate. To increase sequencing depth and limit assay-specific biases, different laboratories used diverse techniques to prepare libraries and sequence TCR repertoires. The study deeply sequenced blood TCR repertoires of about 5 healthy adults to estimate repertoire size and the extent of clonotype sharing between individuals. Each donor's leukapheresis produced roughly between roughly 0.85 and 9.5 billion PBMCs. Beyond this particular receptor, the publication reports: Sharing across a few donors was observed for approximately 4.6% of naive CD4, 3% to 4% of naive CD8, over 2% of memory CD4, and around 0.4% of memory CD8 clonotypes. Sampling was restricted to blood, and TCR repertoires in tissue are likely to differ from TCR repertoires in blood. Estimated clonotype richness was generally larger for naive than for memory subsets. Pairwise subsampling indicated that sequencing depth was expected to affect the degree of clonotype sharing among donors. Incomplete sequencing was indicated by rarefaction of sorted-subset datasets, despite the large sequencing depth. Higher generation probabilities were observed for clonotypes shared by all four sorted-subset donors than for non-shared clonotypes. The genetic and exposure-history diversity represented was limited by the small number of donors.

TCR CDR3 regions were amplified from genomic DNA by multiplex PCR using the deep immunoSEQ assay. Extracted genomic DNA from each cell subset was spread evenly across all wells of several immunoSEQ 96-well plates, with each plate serving as a replicate. For sorted subsets, around 200 ng genomic DNA, equal to 25,000 to 35,000 T cell genomes, was loaded into each replicate PCR. Purified libraries were measured with a Qubit 3.0 fluorometer, size-checked on a Bioanalyzer 2100, and measured again with the KAPA Library Quantification kit. Each immunoSEQ 96-well plate was sequenced on its own single-read 150-cycle Illumina NextSeq 550 flow cell. The paper's data handling went like this. The immunoSEQ output contained only junctional sequences without quality scores, so filtering could not match that applied to full-length reads. To assign V/J genes and CDR3, sequences were annotated against IMGT germline references using PyIR, a Python wrapper for IgBLAST v1.9. Any read was removed if the V/J assignment was weak (E-value above 1e-6), the CDR3 was missing, or the read contained stop codons, out-of-frame junctions, or ambiguous translated residues. V3J clonotypes were defined as sequences sharing the same inferred V gene, J gene, and CDR3 amino acid sequence. The percentage overlap between two repertoires was calculated by dividing the number of shared unique clonotypes by the size of the smaller repertoire. Repertoire richness was assessed with RTK rarefaction, the Chao1 estimator, and Recon v2.1 estimates of unobserved clonotypes. OLGA was used to compute generation probabilities for all TCRbeta clonotypes that the gDNA method yielded from a few donors. The source is immuneACCESS, and TCRdb retained only in-frame sequences with V and J called. Part of the clones is not carried over; for the studies checked, unresolved V genes explain less than half of this, and the remainder is unexplained. That table furnishes V, J and clone size, whereas the DNA furnished D and trimming. This sample holds roughly 770,000 clones; about 97% were observed only once. The top ten clones comprise less than 0.25% of the sample.

CDR1 SGDLS and CDR2 YYNGEE were looked up in the germline V gene. The V end gives up 0 bases and the J end 4 bases, leaving 10 bases in the junction not matched to a gene. The CDR3 starts with the cysteine, ends with the phenylalanine, and has 17 residues. Of all the DNA, just the CDR3 is kept, 51 bases in frame from base 1. What was sequenced was naive CD8+ T cells sorted from blood. Per the publication, the cell subset or site label means: CD45RA+CCR7+. The V gene is TRBV9 and the J gene is TRBJ2-3; TRBD1 aligns with 8 central bases. This receptor was identified in a man aged 25 to 40 in good health. The CDR3 here reads CASSVGSQGAWADTQYF. The DNA is TGTGCCAGCAGCGTAGGTTCTCAGGGGGCCTGGGCAGATACGCAGTATTTT.